The 6 T cell receptor beta chains in this list originate from one sample, sequenced in a study of vaccination and CD4 T cells after COVID-19. These TCRs are of unknown antigen specificity. With the Oncomine TCR Beta short-read assay, DNA from cultured CD4+ T cells was sequenced. In TCRdb, the PCR reads were re-called with MiXCR into one record per CDR3 protein. The sample gives under 15,000 distinct CDR3 sequences, 40% to 45% of which show up once; roughly 9.1% is in the top ten. The treatment here: roughly 10-day PBMC culture with coronavirus spike peptide pools or control peptides (ViraFEST assay). Material for sequencing was CD4+ T cells from blood, cultured in vitro. These receptors were collected from a human donor who had recovered from COVID-19.

The chain joins TRBV2 to TRBJ2-2; unclear D gene. CDR1 is SNHLY, CDR2 FYNNEI, per germline. Trimming pared 3 bases from V and 4 bases from J, leaving 6 bases between. There are 13 residues in the CDR3. The CDR3 sequence: CASSEWGTGELFF. CDR3 nucleotide sequence: TGTGCCAGCAGTGAGTGGGGCACCGGGGAGCTGTTTTTT. The full variable domain, completed using reference TRBV2 and TRBJ2-2, is EPEVTQTPSHQVTQMGQEVILRCVPISNHLYFYWYRQILGQKVEFLVSFYNNEISEKSEIFDDQFSVERPDGSNFTLKIRSTKLEDSAMYFCASSEWGTGELFFGEGSRLTVL.

The rearrangement links TRBV10-3 to TRBJ2-7; 8 bases line up with TRBD2. The germline gives CDR1 ENHRY, CDR2 SYGVKD. The J segment lost 0 bases and the V segment lost 6 bases, leaving 4 bases of the junction unmatched. CDR3 length: 14 amino acids. CDR3 protein: CAISQLADSYEQYF. DNA for the CDR3: TGTGCCATCAGCCAACTAGCGGACTCCTACGAGCAGTACTTC.

J is TRBJ1-1 and V is TRBV12-3 or TRBV12-4; 9 nucleotides agree with TRBD1. The CDR3 extends over 15 amino acids. V was clipped by 6 bases and J by 4 bases; unmatched bases: 9. Here the CDR3 reads CASRTAGTGFTEAFF. Here the CDR3 DNA reads TGTGCCAGCAGAACAGCCGGGACAGGGTTCACTGAAGCTTTCTTT.

The rearrangement links TRBV6-2 or TRBV6-3 to TRBJ2-1; TRBD2 matches at 8 bases. Germline assignment: CDR1 MNHEY and CDR2 SVGEGT. CDR3 length: 13 amino acids. The trim removed 6 bases at V and 7 bases at J, leaving 5 bases unmatched. The CDR3 sequence: CASRTIAGNEQFF. CDR3 DNA: TGTGCCAGCAGGACGATAGCGGGGAATGAGCAGTTCTTC.

The gene calls are TRBV7-9 and TRBJ1-2; 9 bases are shared with TRBD1. V trimming: 1 base; J trimming: 1 base; junction bases outside the gene matches: 1. Germline loops: CDR1 SEHNR, CDR2 FQNEAQ (reference sequence). There are 15 residues in the CDR3. The CDR3 loop reads CASSLGDRVNYGYTF. CDR3 bases: TGTGCCAGCAGCTTAGGGGACAGGGTTAACTATGGCTACACCTTC.

In regard to this clonotype: At one of its ends the junction is not consistent with the germline gene, which may arise from a read error. CDR3 in amino acids: CSARGSASGRTDAQYF. DNA of the CDR3: TGCAGTGCTAGAGGATCAGCTAGCGGGAGAACAGATGCGCAGTATTTT. The rearrangement joins TRBV20-1 to TRBJ2-3, with TRBD2 identical over 10 bases. Per germline, CDR1 DFQATT and CDR2 SNEGSKA (reference sequence). The CDR3 is made up of 16 amino acids.